Listed below are T cell receptor beta chains from one sample, sequenced in a study of regulatory T cells in long-lasting Graves disease. TCRdb re-called the multiplex PCR reads through MiXCR, storing one row per CDR3 protein. The data show approximately 350,000 distinct CDR3 sequences, 20% to 25% seen once. This sample comprised peripheral blood mononuclear cells (PBMCs), obtained when the disease was refractory, from a patient treated with antithyroid drugs. The source is a woman aged 40 to 50 with Graves disease. The CDR3 runs from the conserved cysteine through the conserved F or W. Fields, in order: CDR3 DNA, CDR3 protein, clone size, J gene, D gene, V gene. The D gene is left open where the match is weak. Part of the rows lack a size; the others show once, few, many or a class for expanded clones.

TGTGCCAGCAGCTTGGGACTTAGCACCGGGGAGCTGTTTTTT CASSLGLSTGELFF . TRBJ2-2 . TRBV7-9
TGTGCCAGCACGAGGGACAGGGGCGGTGAAAAACTGTTTTTT CASTRDRGGEKLFF many TRBJ1-4 TRBD1 TRBV2
TGTGCCAGCAGCTCGACAGGGGGCCGCAATCAGCCCCAGCATTTT CASSSTGGRNQPQHF many TRBJ1-5 TRBD1 TRBV12-3/TRBV12-4
TGTGCCACCAGCCGGACCGATAGCAATCAGCCCCAGCATTTT CATSRTDSNQPQHF many TRBJ1-5 . TRBV24-1
TGTGCCACAATGCCGGGGGGGAAGGTTCAGCCCCAGCATTTT CATMPGGKVQPQHF many TRBJ1-5 . TRBV28
TGTGCCAGCAGTTTGGGAGGGGCTCGAGGGACAGATACGCAGTATTTT CASSLGGARGTDTQYF . TRBJ2-3 TRBD2 TRBV12-3/TRBV12-4
TGTGCCAGCGGTAAGGGTGAGAGCAATCAGCCCCAGCATTTT CASGKGESNQPQHF . TRBJ1-5 . TRBV6-1
TGCAGTGCGAGGGACAGGGAGGTCGAGCAGTACTTC CSARDREVEQYF . TRBJ2-7 TRBD1 TRBV20-1
TGCAGTGCTAGAGATCAAGGGACAGGGGGCGAAGGGGGACGGCCCCAGTATTTT CSARDQGTGGEGGRPQYF . TRBJ2-3 TRBD1 TRBV20-1
TGCAGTGCTAGAGTCGAGATTGAGCAGTTCTTC CSARVEIEQFF . TRBJ2-1 . TRBV20-1
TGTGCCAGCAGCTCTTTGACAGGACGCGGGGACATTCAGTACTTC CASSSLTGRGDIQYF . TRBJ2-4 . TRBV7-9
TGTGCCGGCCATAGGGGTTCGGAGACCCAGTACTTC CAGHRGSETQYF . TRBJ2-5 . TRBV5-5
TGTGCCAGTAGTCCCCCCCGCCGCCGAGGGGAAGAGACCCAGTACTTC CASSPPRRRGEETQYF many TRBJ2-5 . TRBV19
TGCAGTGCTAGAGATGGCCGACTAGCACTGAAGGAGACCCAGTACTTC CSARDGRLALKETQYF many TRBJ2-5 TRBD2 TRBV20-1
TGTGCCAGCAGTTACTCCGGGATGGGATTGGGAAACACCATATATTTT CASSYSGMGLGNTIYF . TRBJ1-3 . TRBV6-2/TRBV6-3
TGTGCCCAGAGTTTTTCCTACGAGCAGTACTTC CAQSFSYEQYF few TRBJ2-7 . TRBV30
TGTGCCAGCAGCTTAGATGGGGCTAGCGACACCTACGAGCAGTACTTC CASSLDGASDTYEQYF many TRBJ2-7 . TRBV13
TGTGCCAGCAGTTACCGGGGACCTCCTGAGGGTTCACCCCTCCACTTT CASSYRGPPEGSPLHF many TRBJ1-6 . TRBV6-5
TGCAGTGCTCGGGTGCAGGGAATGAACTATGGCTACACCTTC CSARVQGMNYGYTF many TRBJ1-2 . TRBV20-1
TGTGCCAGCAGTGAAGAGGAGACTAGCTGGGAGACCCAGTACTTC CASSEEETSWETQYF . TRBJ2-5 TRBD2 TRBV6-1
TGTGCCAGCACTTCCGGGGCGTTAGGGACCGGGGAGCTGTTTTTT CASTSGALGTGELFF . TRBJ2-2 . TRBV27
TGCGCCAGCAGCTTCGAAAGGGGCTACAATGAGCAGTTCTTC CASSFERGYNEQFF . TRBJ2-1 . TRBV5-1
TGTGCCAGCAGTACAGGGGACAGGGGCCGGACCCAGTACTTC CASSTGDRGRTQYF many TRBJ2-5 TRBD1 TRBV7-8
TGTGCCATCAGTGTGATGTTGCAGGGGCTGAACACCGGGGAGCTGTTTTTT CAISVMLQGLNTGELFF . TRBJ2-2 . TRBV10-3
TGTGCCAGCAGTTTCAGGGGCCGATCGGAGAACACTGAAGCTTTCTTT CASSFRGRSENTEAFF few TRBJ1-1 . TRBV6-5
TGTGCCAGCAGCTTAGCGCTAACAGAAAACCCTTTCTCTGGAAACACCATATATTTT CASSLALTENPFSGNTIYF . TRBJ1-3 . TRBV7-9